This TCR beta chain was captured by sequencing in a study of Graves' ophthalmopathy and Graves' hyperthyroidism. Study background: At the time of initial diagnosis and before any treatment, peripheral blood was collected.

CDR3 regions of TCR beta were amplified from RNA transcripts. An opening RT-PCR round employed HTBI primers and preceded a second-round multiplex PCR. Each CDR3 protein is one row after TCRdb ran MiXCR on the multiplex PCR reads. The sample includes tens of thousands of distinct CDR3 sequences, around 45% of them seen just once. The V gene lost 3 bases and the J gene lost 7 bases, with 13 bases spanning the gap. The CDR3 runs 14 residues. The germline V gene encodes CDR1 SGHTA and CDR2 FQGNSA. The sample was peripheral blood. This chain uses TRBV7-2 with TRBJ2-1, with D perhaps being TRBD1 or TRBD2 (5 bases each). The receptor was isolated from an adult man with Graves' ophthalmopathy. CDR3 nucleotides: TGTGCCAGCAGCTTTGGGGGACCGATAAATGAGCAGTTCTTC. As protein: CASSFGGPINEQFF.